This TCR beta chain was sequenced for a study of shared clonotypes between healthy human individuals. There were no recent acute infections or vaccinations among the donors, who were healthy HIV-negative adults. All participating donors were Caucasian adults from Nashville, Tennessee. In the case of this clone: Its antigen is unknown. At the DNA level, this CDR3 is encoded by other sequences in the same sample as well.

Study conclusions and caveats: For naive CD4 cells, approximately 4.8% of clonotypes were shared across a handful of donors. Large sequencing depth failed to make sorted-subset sequencing complete, rarefaction showed.

Libraries were prepared by immunoSEQ multiplex PCR; TCRdb keeps only in-frame clonotypes and omits some of them. The sample holds under 1,100,000 clones, about 75% seen once. This CDR3 contains 13 residues. Germline V gene data show CDR1 as LNHDA and CDR2 as SQIVND (reference sequence). Trimming cost V 4 bases and J 1 base, with 5 bases left between them. This receptor was identified in a man between 18 and 35 years old in good health. Sequenced input: memory CD4+ T cells sorted from blood. Noted subset: CD45RA-negative fraction. The chain recombines TRBV19 with TRBJ1-5; D gene ambiguous. The CDR3 sequence: CASSRDSNQPQHF. CDR3 bases: TGTGCCAGTAGTAGAGACAGCAATCAGCCCCAGCATTTT.